Following are 2 T cell receptor beta chains from one sample sequenced in a study of T cell repertoires in ileal Crohn's disease. TCRdb's table, derived via immunoSEQ multiplex PCR, lists solely in-frame clones and lacks some. The sample records some 13,000 clones, roughly 78% being singletons. Sequenced sample: ileal tissue. Every receptor here comes from an adult with Crohn's disease.

J is TRBJ2-3 and V is TRBV18; 9 nucleotides agree with TRBD1. The CDR3 covers 14 residues. J lost 4 bases, V lost 4 bases, and 3 bases had no gene match. Germline values: CDR1 KGHSH, CDR2 LQKENI. The chain's CDR3 is CASSLTGGADTQYF. CDR3 in DNA: TGTGCCAGCTCACTCACAGGGGGCGCAGATACGCAGTATTTT.

The chain recombines TRBV7-3 with TRBJ1-2; TRBD1 matches 10 bases. Germline CDR1 reads SGHTA; CDR2 reads FQGTGA. This CDR3 region has 16 residues. Germline trimming cut 9 bases from V and 2 bases from J; bases unmatched to any gene: 12. CDR3: CASSVGGQGSNYGYTF. CDR3 coding DNA: TGTGCCAGTTCAGTTGGGGGACAGGGGAGCAACTATGGCTACACCTTC.